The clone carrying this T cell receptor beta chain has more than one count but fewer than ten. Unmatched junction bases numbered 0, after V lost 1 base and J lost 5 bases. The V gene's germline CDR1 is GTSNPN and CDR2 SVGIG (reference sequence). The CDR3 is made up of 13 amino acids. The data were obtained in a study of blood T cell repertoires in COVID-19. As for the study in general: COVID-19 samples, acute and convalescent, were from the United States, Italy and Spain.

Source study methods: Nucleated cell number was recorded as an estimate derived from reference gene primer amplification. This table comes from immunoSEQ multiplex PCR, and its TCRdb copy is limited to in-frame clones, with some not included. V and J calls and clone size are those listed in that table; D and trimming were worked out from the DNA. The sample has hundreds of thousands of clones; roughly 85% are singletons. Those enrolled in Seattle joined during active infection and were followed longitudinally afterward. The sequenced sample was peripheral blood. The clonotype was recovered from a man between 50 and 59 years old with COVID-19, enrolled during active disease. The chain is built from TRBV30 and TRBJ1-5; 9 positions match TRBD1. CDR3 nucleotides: TGTGCCTGGAGTGGGACAGGGGATCAGCCCCAGCATTTT. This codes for CAWSGTGDQPQHF.